Shown below are 28 T cell receptor beta chains from a single sample sequenced in a study of shared clonotypes between healthy human individuals. Measured with immunoSEQ multiplex PCR; TCRdb has only the in-frame clones, and not every one. The sample comprises approximately 530,000 clones, about 96% of which are singletons, and about 0.067% rests with the top ten. The sequencing sample was made of naive CD4+ T cells sorted from blood. The subset is: CD45RA+ positively selected. The receptors were gathered from a woman aged 25 to 39 in good health.

On this clone: At the DNA level, this CDR3 is encoded by other sequences in the same sample as well. The V and J genes are TRBV5-1 and TRBJ2-5; no clear D. The V end was cut by 0 bases, the J end by 2 bases, with 8 bases between. CDR1 and CDR2 (germline): SGHRS, YFSETQ. This CDR3 has 14 amino acids. CDR3 protein: CASSLVSGQETQYF. Written as DNA, the CDR3 is TGCGCCAGCAGCTTGGTCTCAGGTCAAGAGACCCAGTACTTC.

The genes are TRBV5-1 and TRBJ2-5, with D perhaps TRBD1 (6 bases). V was trimmed by 3 bases and J by 1 base, leaving 10 bases between them. Germline CDR1 reads SGHRS; CDR2 reads YFSETQ. This CDR3 comprises 14 residues. The CDR3 region has the DNA TGCGCCAGCAGCTCCAGGGACACCCAAGAGACCCAGTACTTC. Translated: CASSSRDTQETQYF.

V is TRBV28 and J is TRBJ2-3; TRBD1 might be the D (5 bases). The CDR3 runs 16 residues. Germline V gives CDR1 MDHEN, CDR2 SYDVKM. With 5 bases removed from V and 2 bases from J, the gap between germline ends came to 17 bases. The CDR3 protein is CASSTAGQGTTDTQYF. CDR3 DNA sequence: TGTGCCAGCAGTACGGCCGGCCAGGGTACCACAGATACGCAGTATTTT.

J is TRBJ2-4 and V is TRBV15; no definite D call. Germline CDR1 and CDR2: LNHNV and YYDKDF (reference sequence). The CDR3 extends over 18 amino acids. The V end was cut by 4 bases, the J end by 3 bases, with 22 bases between. In nucleotides, the CDR3 is TGTGCCACCAGCACCCCCCTCCACGGGCCAATCCTCAAAAACATTCAGTACTTC. Amino acids: CATSTPLHGPILKNIQYF.

CDR3 protein: CASSLTGTGGDYGYTF. Here the CDR3 DNA reads TGCGCCAGCAGCTTGACAGGGACCGGGGGGGACTATGGCTACACCTTC. The rearrangement links TRBV5-1 to TRBJ1-2, with TRBD1 as a possible D gene (6 bases). This CDR3 is built from 16 residues. Trimming pared 1 base from V and 3 bases from J, leaving 16 bases between. Looked up from germline, CDR1 is SGHRS and CDR2 is YFSETQ.

This chain links TRBV10-3 with TRBJ1-5; D ambiguous. Germline assignment: CDR1 ENHRY and CDR2 SYGVKD. V was pared by 2 bases and J by 3 bases, with 5 bases between. CDR3 length: 13 residues. The CDR3 is CAISEGPNQPQHF. The DNA of the CDR3 is TGTGCCATCAGTGAGGGCCCCAATCAGCCCCAGCATTTT.

This clone was counted once. Germline and junction disagree at one end, which may indicate a read error. The V call is TRBV5-1, the J call TRBJ2-5; no firm D call. From germline, CDR1 is SGHRS and CDR2 YFSETQ. CDR3 size: 14 residues. The chain's CDR3 is CASSLDVRQETQYF. The CDR3 coding sequence is TGCGCCAGCAGTTTGGATGTGAGACAAGAGACCCAGTACTTC.

The chain has TRBV27 and TRBJ2-2; D is uncertain. The CDR3 length is 14 residues. V gave up 4 bases and J gave up 7 bases, with 13 bases separating them. In germline, CDR1 is MNHEY, CDR2 SMNVEV (reference sequence). CDR3 protein: CASSSAGLLGELFF. The CDR3 coding sequence is TGTGCCAGCAGTTCCGCCGGCTTACTCGGGGAGCTGTTTTTT.

The chain combines TRBV5-1 with TRBJ2-1, with D tentatively TRBD1 (5 bases). Deletions cut 4 bases from V and 7 bases from J, with 15 bases between. Per germline, CDR1 SGHRS and CDR2 YFSETQ. The CDR3 spans 14 residues. CDR3 in DNA: TGCGCCAGCAGCATCCAGGGTCCCGCGAATGAGCAGTTCTTC. This encodes CASSIQGPANEQFF.

CDR3 amino acids: CASSRDSSYNEQFF. The CDR3 coding sequence is TGTGCCAGCAGCCGGGACAGCTCCTACAATGAGCAGTTCTTC. The V and J genes are TRBV7-9 and TRBJ2-1; 7 nucleotides match TRBD1. Germline values: CDR1 SEHNR, CDR2 FQNEAQ (reference sequence). J was trimmed by 0 bases and V by 5 bases; bases with no gene match: 1. This CDR3 is 14 amino acids long. The complete variable domain, with remaining parts taken from reference TRBV7-9 and TRBJ2-1, reads DTGVSQNPRHKITKRGQNVTFRCDPISEHNRLYWYRQTLGQGPEFLTYFQNEAQLEKSRLLSDRFSAERPKGSFSTLEIQRTEQGDSAMYLCASSRDSSYNEQFFGPGTRLTVL.

The rearrangement uses TRBV15 and TRBJ2-7; 11 bases align to TRBD1. Germline V gene lookup returns CDR1 LNHNV and CDR2 YYDKDF (reference sequence). Trimming removed 2 bases from V and 6 bases from J; junction bases left unmatched: 15. This CDR3 comprises 18 residues. CDR3 nucleotides: TGTGCCACCAGCAGATACCCCGGGGGACAGGGGGTAATGCGCGAGCAGTACTTC. This translates into CATSRYPGGQGVMREQYF.

The V gene is TRBV29-1, the J gene TRBJ2-5, with TRBD2 identical over 9 bases. The J call may not be correct, given that the DNA end is closer to TRBJ2-7. CDR3 size: 14 residues. Germline V gives CDR1 SQVTM, CDR2 ANQGSEA. CDR3 protein: CSVVSLAGYYEQYF. CDR3 in DNA: TGCAGCGTTGTCTCCCTAGCGGGGTACTACGAGCAGTACTTC.

This chain uses TRBV28 with TRBJ1-2, with TRBD1 identical over 12 bases. Germline CDR1 MDHEN, CDR2 SYDVKM. The CDR3 has 16 residues. J was trimmed by 4 bases and V by 3 bases; bases with no gene match: 6. The CDR3 bases are TGTGCCAGCAGTTTTGGGACAGGGGGCGGCGTCTATGGCTACACCTTC. It encodes CASSFGTGGGVYGYTF.

The rearrangement links TRBV7-2 to TRBJ1-3; tentative D call: TRBD1 (5 bases). The V gene lost 1 base and the J gene lost 7 bases, with 20 bases spanning the gap. The germline V gene encodes CDR1 SGHTA and CDR2 FQGNSA. The CDR3 sequence is 17 residues long. CDR3 DNA: TGTGCCAGCAGCTTAGGAGGCCCCGGGGCTGCGAGGAACACCATATATTTT. Residues: CASSLGGPGAARNTIYF.

V gene TRBV28 combines with J gene TRBJ2-7; 8 nucleotides agree with TRBD1. This CDR3 spans 13 amino acids. V shed 6 bases, J shed 2 bases, and the junction held 3 bases outside the gene matches. Germline V gene sequence: CDR1 MDHEN, CDR2 SYDVKM. This chain's CDR3 is CASRGTGTYEQYF. The CDR3 region has the DNA TGTGCCAGCAGGGGGACAGGAACCTACGAGCAGTACTTC. Variable domain in full (rest from reference TRBV28 and TRBJ2-7): DVKVTQSSRYLVKRTGEKVFLECVQDMDHENMFWYRQDPGLGLRLIYFSYDVKMKEKGDIPEGYSVSREKKERFSLILESASTNQTSMYLCASRGTGTYEQYFGPGTRLTVT.

The genes are TRBV5-4 and TRBJ1-2; D unclear. Trimming pared 4 bases from V and 5 bases from J, leaving 9 bases between. Germline V lookup: CDR1 SGHNT, CDR2 YYREEE (reference sequence). This CDR3 spans 12 amino acids. In nucleotides, the CDR3 is TGTGCCAGCAGCAATGACGGTTATGGCTACACCTTC. Translating gives CASSNDGYGYTF.

The CDR3 DNA reads as TGCGCCAGCAGCTTACAGGGGGGCGAGCAGTACTTC. Encoded protein: CASSLQGGEQYF. The chain employs TRBV5-1 and TRBJ2-7; 8 bases agree with TRBD1. CDR1 is SGHRS, CDR2 YFSETQ, per germline. The CDR3 runs 12 residues. After removal of 2 bases from V and 6 bases from J, the junction contained 1 base not matched to a gene.

The V call is TRBV9, the J call TRBJ2-7; 7 bases fit TRBD2. The CDR3 is made up of 15 amino acids. Germline V gives CDR1 SGDLS, CDR2 YYNGEE. J was trimmed by 3 bases and V by 1 base; bases with no gene match: 7. The DNA for the CDR3 is TGTGCCAGCAGCGTAAGTTCTAGCGGTTACTACGAGCAGTACTTC. Its translation is CASSVSSSGYYEQYF.

The genes are TRBV6-6 and TRBJ1-6; 7 nucleotides match TRBD1. There are 14 residues in the CDR3. J was trimmed by 9 bases and V by 5 bases; bases with no gene match: 7. Germline V lookup: CDR1 MNHNY, CDR2 SVGAGI (reference sequence). CDR3 coding DNA: TGTGCCAGCAGTGACCGGGACAGTCTTTCACCCCTCCACTTT. Amino acids: CASSDRDSLSPLHF.

In DNA, the CDR3 is TGTGCCAGCAGCTCCGATCCGGACTGGTTCGGTGGCTACACCTTC. Its protein product is CASSSDPDWFGGYTF. V and J are TRBV11-2 and TRBJ1-2; D is undetermined. The CDR3 runs to 15 residues. V shed 4 bases and J shed 7 bases, with 19 bases lying between them. Germline V CDR1 and CDR2: SGHAT, FQNNGV.

The chain is built from TRBV5-1 and TRBJ1-4, with a weak D call TRBD1 (6 bases). V gave up 7 bases and J gave up 7 bases, with 14 bases separating them. The germline gives CDR1 SGHRS, CDR2 YFSETQ. CDR3 length equals 13 residues. Here the CDR3 reads CASHRERGEKLFF. The CDR3 nucleotides read TGCGCCAGCCACAGGGAAAGGGGTGAAAAACTGTTTTTT. Supplemented by reference TRBV5-1 and TRBJ1-4, the full variable domain reads KAGVTQTPRYLIKTRGQQVTLSCSPISGHRSVSWYQQTPGQGLQFLFEYFSETQRNKGNFPGRFSGRQFSNSRSEMNVSTLELGDSALYLCASHRERGEKLFFGSGTQLSVL.

This chain joins TRBV29-1 and TRBJ1-2, with D possibly TRBD1 on 6 matching bases. CDR3 length: 12 residues. Per the germline V gene, CDR1 is SQVTM and CDR2 is ANQGSEA. Trimming shortened V by 7 bases and J by 0 bases, and 9 bases separated the two germline ends. The CDR3 loop is CSGGQSNYGYTF. For the CDR3, the DNA is TGCAGCGGAGGACAGTCTAACTATGGCTACACCTTC.

This rearrangement joins TRBV19 to TRBJ2-7; 11 positions match TRBD2. Trimming took 3 bases from V and 6 from J; bases not matched to a gene: 7. Germline V gene data show CDR1 as LNHDA and CDR2 as SQIVND (reference sequence). The CDR3 is 15 residues long. CDR3 loop: CASSIPLAGVGEQYF. CDR3 nucleotides: TGTGCCAGTAGTATCCCACTAGCGGGAGTCGGCGAGCAGTACTTC.

Worth noting for this clone: Other DNA sequences in this specimen translate into the identical CDR3. V gene TRBV28 combines with J gene TRBJ2-6; weak D call: TRBD2 (6 bases). Germline CDR1 is MDHEN and CDR2 is SYDVKM. V was clipped by 2 bases and J by 2 bases, with 7 bases between them. The CDR3 has 15 residues. The CDR3 DNA follows: TGTGCCAGCAGTTTAGGAGGGACTGGGGCCAACGTCCTGACTTTC. It codes for CASSLGGTGANVLTF.

V gene TRBV28 combines with J gene TRBJ1-2; 7 bases line up with TRBD1. The J segment lost 7 bases and the V segment lost 7 bases, leaving 6 bases of the junction unmatched. This CDR3 spans 12 amino acids. CDR1 and CDR2 (germline): MDHEN, SYDVKM. The CDR3 bases are TGTGCCAGCATGCCAGGGGGGAGTGGCTACACCTTC. This codes for CASMPGGSGYTF.

V and J are TRBV25-1 and TRBJ2-2, with 12 positions matching TRBD2. V shed 6 bases, J shed 4 bases, and the junction held 6 bases outside the gene matches. CDR3 length equals 16 residues. CDR1 is MGHDK, CDR2 SYGVNS, per germline. CDR3 nucleotide sequence: TGTGCCAGCAGCAGAGCGGGACTAGCGGGCACCGGGGAGCTGTTTTTT. Protein sequence: CASSRAGLAGTGELFF.

This sequence joins TRBV28 and TRBJ1-5, with D tentatively TRBD1 (5 bases). From germline, CDR1 is MDHEN and CDR2 SYDVKM. This CDR3 contains 15 residues. With 2 bases removed from V and 6 bases from J, the gap between germline ends came to 14 bases. CDR3 protein: CASSLQGAIRQPQHF. CDR3 bases: TGTGCCAGCAGTTTACAGGGAGCAATCCGTCAGCCCCAGCATTTT.

The chain has TRBV6-6 and TRBJ1-5; 7 bases align to TRBD1. Losses at the gene ends were 5 bases for V and 7 bases for J; bases not matched to a gene: 11. This CDR3 has 15 residues. The germline CDR1 and CDR2 sequences are MNHNY and SVGAGI (reference sequence). Here the CDR3 DNA reads TGTGCCAGCAGTACAGGGGCGTGGGGTGACCAGCCCCAGCATTTT. Its protein is CASSTGAWGDQPQHF.